This entry lists 7 T cell receptor beta chains sequenced from one sample in a study of shared clonotypes between healthy human individuals. TCRdb's table, derived via immunoSEQ multiplex PCR, lists solely in-frame clones and lacks some. The data contain about 100,000 clones, around 64% of them singletons. Sequenced sample: memory CD8+ T cells sorted from blood. Subset given: CD45RO+ cells pooled with CCR7-negative TemRA cells. Source of these receptors: a woman in her twenties or thirties in good health.

Worth noting for this clone: Germline is not matched at one junction end, which may reflect a read error. This chain links TRBV10-3 with TRBJ2-1, with TRBD2 as a possible D gene (6 bases). The germline gives CDR1 ENHRY, CDR2 SYGVKD. The CDR3 runs 13 residues. CDR3 residues: CAIQDQIGLPIIF. The CDR3 bases are TGTGCCATCCAGGACCAGATCGGACTACCCATAATCTTC.

This chain links TRBV11-2 with TRBJ1-2; the D is unclear. CDR1 is SGHAT, CDR2 FQNNGV, per germline. CDR3 size: 17 residues. V dropped 0 bases and J dropped 6 bases, with 20 bases sitting between them. The CDR3 sequence: CASSLDTVMGRDNGYTF. CDR3 bases: TGTGCCAGCAGCTTAGATACGGTCATGGGCAGAGATAATGGCTACACCTTC.

This rearrangement joins TRBV4-1 to TRBJ2-7, with 9 bases matching TRBD2. The CDR3 is 17 amino acids. Per germline, CDR1 MGHRA and CDR2 YSYEKL. J gave up 2 bases and V 1 base, and 9 bases lay outside the gene matches. Here the CDR3 DNA reads TGCGCCAGCAGCCAAGTTAGGGGGAAGCGGGGGGCCTACGAGCAGTACTTC. As protein: CASSQVRGKRGAYEQYF.

This chain connects TRBV30 to TRBJ1-5; D possibly corresponds to TRBD1 (5 bases). V shed 0 bases and J shed 7 bases, with 13 bases lying between them. The germline V gene encodes CDR1 GTSNPN and CDR2 SVGIG (reference sequence). The CDR3 extends over 14 amino acids. The CDR3 loop reads CAWSVPGGGQPQHF. CDR3 sequence (DNA): TGTGCCTGGAGTGTACCGGGGGGAGGCCAGCCCCAGCATTTT. The variable domain in full, with the rest retrieved from reference TRBV30 and TRBJ1-5, is SQTIHQWPATLVQPVGSPLSLECTVEGTSNPNLYWYRQAAGRGLQLLFYSVGIGQISSEVPQNLSASRPQDRQFILSSKKLLLSDSGFYLCAWSVPGGGQPQHFGDGTRLSIL.

This chain connects TRBV2 to TRBJ2-5; D unclear. CDR1 and CDR2 (germline): SNHLY, FYNNEI. Trimming removed 3 bases at V and 5 bases at J, with 13 bases between. The CDR3 has 14 amino acids. The CDR3 DNA sequence: TGTGCCAGCAGTGATGATAGGGTTTTGGAGACCCAGTACTTC. Translating gives CASSDDRVLETQYF.

The genes are TRBV9 and TRBJ2-1, with D unclear. The CDR3 loop spans 14 amino acids. Germline V gene sequence: CDR1 SGDLS, CDR2 YYNGEE. Trimming pared 0 bases from V and 8 bases from J, leaving 12 bases between. The CDR3, as DNA: TGTGCCAGCAGCGTAGTAGGGAACCCCCATGAGCAGTTCTTC. It specifies CASSVVGNPHEQFF.

The rearrangement links TRBV27 to TRBJ1-1; no firm D call. CDR1 and CDR2 from the germline V gene are MNHEY and SMNVEV (reference sequence). CDR3 length equals 14 residues. The V end was cut by 4 bases, the J end by 3 bases, with 12 bases between. This CDR3 reads CASSSRGEHTEAFF. Written as DNA, the CDR3 is TGTGCCAGCAGTTCCCGTGGAGAGCACACTGAAGCTTTCTTT.